The TCR beta chain under discussion was sequenced for a study of T-cell memory formation after mild COVID-19. Whole-study findings and limits: Those CD4+ clones that contracted were mainly in CM and EM (CD8+ ones in EMRA). Clones contracting over day 15 to 85 were CD4/CD8 balanced, with later expanders leaning CD4+.

Trimming shortened V by 1 base and J by 8 bases, and 19 bases separated the two germline ends. Germline V gives CDR1 SGHAT, CDR2 FQNNGV. CDR3 size: 16 residues. This clonotype was counted between two and nine times. Antigen specificity is unknown. The TCR alpha and TCR beta cDNA libraries, bearing sample barcodes and UMIs, were generated by 5'RACE using constant-segment primers. TCRdb re-called the 5' RACE reads through MiXCR, storing one row per CDR3 protein. The sample lists under 300,000 distinct CDR3 sequences; 8.2% were seen once. The rearrangement uses TRBV11-2 and TRBJ2-3; TRBD1 is a possible D gene (6 bases). The sample taken for sequencing was PBMCs or a T cell subset sorted from them (not recorded which). This clonotype was obtained from a man aged 18 to 29 who had mild COVID-19 (a few samples of this study predate the infection). Cell type and time point are not known. This CDR3 is CASSLASGPRGGTQYF. Written as DNA, the CDR3 is TGTGCCAGCAGCTTAGCCTCCGGGCCCAGAGGGGGTACGCAGTATTTT.